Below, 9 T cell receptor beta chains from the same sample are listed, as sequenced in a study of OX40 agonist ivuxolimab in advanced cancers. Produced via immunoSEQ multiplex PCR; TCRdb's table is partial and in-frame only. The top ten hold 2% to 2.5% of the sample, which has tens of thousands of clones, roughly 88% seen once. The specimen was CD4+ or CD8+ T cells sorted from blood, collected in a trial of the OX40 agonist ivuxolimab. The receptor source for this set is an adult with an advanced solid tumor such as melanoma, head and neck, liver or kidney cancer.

This chain's CDR3 is CAISAPGTGRNEQYF. The CDR3 DNA follows: TGTGCCATCAGTGCCCCCGGGACAGGGAGGAACGAGCAGTACTTC. J is TRBJ2-7 and V is TRBV10-3, with TRBD1 matching over 9 bases. Trimming took 4 bases from V and 5 from J; bases not matched to a gene: 9. CDR3 length: 15 residues. Germline V gives CDR1 ENHRY, CDR2 SYGVKD.

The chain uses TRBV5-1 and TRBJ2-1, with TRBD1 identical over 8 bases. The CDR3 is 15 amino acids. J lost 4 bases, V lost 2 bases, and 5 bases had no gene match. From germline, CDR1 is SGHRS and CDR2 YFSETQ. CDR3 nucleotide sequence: TGCGCCAGCAGCTTCGCAGGGGGCCGTTACAATGAGCAGTTCTTC. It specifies CASSFAGGRYNEQFF.

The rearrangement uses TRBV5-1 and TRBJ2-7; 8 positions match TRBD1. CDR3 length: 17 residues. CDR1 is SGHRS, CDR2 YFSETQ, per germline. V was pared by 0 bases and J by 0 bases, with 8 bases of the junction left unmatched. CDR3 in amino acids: CASSLVSTGASSYEQYF. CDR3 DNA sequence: TGCGCCAGCAGCTTGGTCTCGACAGGGGCGAGCTCCTACGAGCAGTACTTC.

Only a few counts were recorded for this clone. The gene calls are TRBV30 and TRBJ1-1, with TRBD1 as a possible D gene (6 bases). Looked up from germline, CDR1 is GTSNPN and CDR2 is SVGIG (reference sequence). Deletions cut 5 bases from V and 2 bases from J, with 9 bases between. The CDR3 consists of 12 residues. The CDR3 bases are TGTGCCTGGCACAGGGCAAACACTGAAGCTTTCTTT. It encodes CAWHRANTEAFF.

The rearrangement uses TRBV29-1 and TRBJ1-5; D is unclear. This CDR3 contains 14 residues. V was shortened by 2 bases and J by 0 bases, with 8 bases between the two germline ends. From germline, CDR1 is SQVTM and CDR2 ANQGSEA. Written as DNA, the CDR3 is TGCAGCGTTGAACTCTTGGATAGCAATCAGCCCCAGCATTTT. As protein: CSVELLDSNQPQHF.

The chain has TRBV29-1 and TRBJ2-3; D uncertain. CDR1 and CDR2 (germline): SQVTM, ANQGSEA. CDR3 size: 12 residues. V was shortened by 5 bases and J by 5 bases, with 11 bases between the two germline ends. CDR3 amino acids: CSVSTARDTQYF. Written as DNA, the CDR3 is TGCAGCGTTTCGACCGCCCGAGATACGCAGTATTTT.

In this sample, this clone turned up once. The CDR3 region has the DNA TGTGCCAGCAGCCGGGCCAGAAACGATGAGACCCAGTACTTC. It specifies CASSRARNDETQYF. The chain uses TRBV7-2 and TRBJ2-5; no definite D call. CDR1 and CDR2 (germline): SGHTA, FQGNSA. There are 14 residues in the CDR3. V dropped 5 bases and J dropped 5 bases, with 15 bases sitting between them. Full variable domain (missing parts from reference TRBV7-2 and TRBJ2-5): GAGVSQSPSNKVTEKGKDVELRCDPISGHTALYWYRQSLGQGLEFLIYFQGNSAPDKSGLPSDRFSAERTGGSVSTLTIQRTQQEDSAVYLCASSRARNDETQYFGPGTRLLVL.

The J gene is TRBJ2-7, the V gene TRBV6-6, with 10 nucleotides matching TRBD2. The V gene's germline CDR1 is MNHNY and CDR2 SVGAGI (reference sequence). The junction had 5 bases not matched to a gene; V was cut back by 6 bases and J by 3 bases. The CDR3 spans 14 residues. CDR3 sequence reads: CASSGTSENYEQYF. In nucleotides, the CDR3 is TGTGCCAGCAGCGGGACTAGCGAGAACTACGAGCAGTACTTC.

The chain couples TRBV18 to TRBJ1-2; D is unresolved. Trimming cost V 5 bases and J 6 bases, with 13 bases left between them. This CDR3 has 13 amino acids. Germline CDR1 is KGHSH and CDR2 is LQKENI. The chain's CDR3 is CASSAQPRDGYTF. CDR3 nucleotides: TGTGCCAGCTCAGCCCAACCTCGGGATGGCTACACCTTC.